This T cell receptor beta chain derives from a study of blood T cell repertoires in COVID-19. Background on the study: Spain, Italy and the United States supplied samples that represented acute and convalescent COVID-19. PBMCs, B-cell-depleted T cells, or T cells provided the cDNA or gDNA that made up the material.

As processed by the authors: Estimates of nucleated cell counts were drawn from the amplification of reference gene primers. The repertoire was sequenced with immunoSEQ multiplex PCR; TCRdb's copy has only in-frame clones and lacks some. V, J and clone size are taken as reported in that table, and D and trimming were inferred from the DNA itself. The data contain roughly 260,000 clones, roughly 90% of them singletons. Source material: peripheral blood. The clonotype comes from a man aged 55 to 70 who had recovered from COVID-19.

CDR3 bases: TGCGCCAGCAGCTCAACAGGGAACTTCGACGAGCAGTACTTC. Amino acids: CASSSTGNFDEQYF. This chain uses TRBV5-1 with TRBJ2-7; possibly TRBD1 for D (6 bases). Germline V gene lookup returns CDR1 SGHRS and CDR2 YFSETQ. The V end lost 3 bases, the J end lost 5 bases, and 15 bases lay between the germline ends. This CDR3 spans 14 amino acids.